One sample yielded the 26 T cell receptor beta chains listed below, sequenced in a study of post-analysis software for immune sequencing data. No antigen has been assigned to these receptors. General observations from the study: Roughly five TRBV segments, including TRBV5-6, TRBV5-1 and TRBV20-1, were more frequent in patients than controls.

The TCR beta cDNA libraries contained unique molecular identifiers. TCRdb re-called the PCR reads through MiXCR, storing one row per CDR3 protein. The sample includes around 770,000 distinct CDR3 sequences, about 43% of them seen just once. The sequenced sample consisted of blood. Source of these receptors: a girl aged 10-17 years with multiple sclerosis.

This clonotype was counted ten times or more. This rearrangement joins TRBV12-3 or TRBV12-4 to TRBJ2-7, with D perhaps TRBD1 or TRBD2 (6 bases each). The V end lost 9 bases, the J end lost 0 bases, and 15 bases lay between the germline ends. The CDR3 is 14 amino acids. In DNA form, the CDR3 reads TGTGCCAGTGGGCGGGACACCATCTCCTACGAGCAGTACTTC. This gives the protein CASGRDTISYEQYF.

The chain links TRBV6-6 to TRBJ2-7; D is ambiguous. The CDR3 is 12 amino acids. V was clipped by 7 bases and J by 2 bases, with 9 bases between them. Looked up from germline, CDR1 is MNHNY and CDR2 is SVGAGI (reference sequence). CDR3 sequence reads: CASTTVPYEQYF. The CDR3 DNA follows: TGTGCCAGCACCACAGTTCCCTACGAGCAGTACTTC.

This clonotype was observed a handful of times. J is TRBJ2-3 and V is TRBV20-1; TRBD2 matches 8 bases. From germline, CDR1 is DFQATT and CDR2 SNEGSKA (reference sequence). The CDR3 is made up of 14 amino acids. The CDR3 loop is CTIASGRGGDTQYF. The CDR3 DNA sequence: TGCACTATAGCCAGCGGGAGAGGGGGGGATACGCAGTATTTT.

This clonotype appeared a few times. The chain is built from TRBV9 and TRBJ2-7; D gene uncertain. The CDR3 is 14 residues long. Germline CDR1 and CDR2: SGDLS and YYNGEE. The V end lost 0 bases, the J end lost 2 bases, and 9 bases lay between the germline ends. For the CDR3, the DNA is TGTGCCAGCAGCGTAGGCGGAGCTCCCTACGAGCAGTACTTC. Translated, it gives CASSVGGAPYEQYF. Using reference TRBV9 and TRBJ2-7 for the parts outside the CDR3, the full variable domain is DSGVTQTPKHLITATGQRVTLRCSPRSGDLSVYWYQQSLDQGLQFLIQYYNGEERAKGNILERFSAQQFPDLHSELNLSSLELGDSALYFCASSVGGAPYEQYFGPGTRLTVT.

In nucleotides, the CDR3 is TGTGCCAGCAGCTTAGAGGGACAGAGGGGCGGCGAGCAGTACTTC. This gives the protein CASSLEGQRGGEQYF. This sequence joins TRBV13 and TRBJ2-5; 7 nucleotides align to TRBD1. TRBJ2-7 matches the DNA end more closely, so the J call is doubtful. The germline V gene has CDR1 PRHDT and CDR2 FYEKMQ (reference sequence). CDR3 length equals 15 residues.

The chain links TRBV28 to TRBJ2-3; 9 bases fit TRBD2. Germline V gene sequence: CDR1 MDHEN, CDR2 SYDVKM. After removal of 5 bases from V and 0 bases from J, the junction contained 9 bases not matched to a gene. The CDR3 is 17 amino acids. The CDR3 loop is CASSQTTSGLSTDTQYF. In nucleotides, the CDR3 is TGTGCCAGCAGTCAAACTACTAGCGGGCTAAGCACAGATACGCAGTATTTT.

This clonotype was counted between two and nine times. CDR3 in DNA: TGTGCCAGCAGCCCCGTCGGGGGAGGGCCTACCGAGCAGTACTTC. Its translation: CASSPVGGGPTEQYF. The chain couples TRBV6-5 to TRBJ2-7; TRBD2 matches 7 bases. Germline values: CDR1 MNHEY, CDR2 SVGAGI. J was trimmed by 6 bases and V by 6 bases; bases with no gene match: 14. The CDR3 spans 15 residues.

V and J are TRBV20-1 and TRBJ2-1; 8 nucleotides align to TRBD2. This CDR3 spans 14 amino acids. Germline V CDR1 and CDR2: DFQATT, SNEGSKA (reference sequence). With V trimmed by 6 bases and J by 5 bases, 9 bases remained unmatched. The CDR3 DNA is TGCAGTGCCGAACGAACTAGCGGCAACAATGAGCAGTTCTTC. It translates to CSAERTSGNNEQFF.

The chain links TRBV12-3 or TRBV12-4 to TRBJ2-1, with D hard to call. V lost 6 bases, J lost 4 bases, and 13 bases lay in between. The CDR3 extends over 14 amino acids. The CDR3 loop reads CASRPKEEYNEQFF. In nucleotides, the CDR3 is TGTGCCAGCAGGCCGAAAGAAGAGTACAATGAGCAGTTCTTC.

This chain joins TRBV5-1 and TRBJ1-2; TRBD1 might be the D (6 bases). V lost 2 bases and J 12 bases, leaving 20 bases between the germline ends. The CDR3 length is 14 residues. CDR1 and CDR2 from the germline V gene are SGHRS and YFSETQ. CDR3 loop: CASSFDVSRQENTF. The CDR3, as DNA: TGCGCCAGCAGCTTTGACGTTTCCCGACAGGAGAACACCTTC.

The chain uses TRBV7-2 and TRBJ2-1; 9 nucleotides line up with TRBD2. The CDR3 covers 16 residues. Germline V CDR1 and CDR2: SGHTA, FQGNSA. V dropped 5 bases and J dropped 6; count of bases not matched to a gene: 11. CDR3 loop: CASSPGALAGINEQFF. The CDR3 nucleotides are TGTGCCAGCAGCCCCGGGGCGCTAGCGGGGATCAATGAGCAGTTCTTC.

In this sample, this clonotype turned up a few times. V gene TRBV5-1 combines with J gene TRBJ2-5, with TRBD2 matching over 9 bases. Trimming took 3 bases from V and 2 from J; bases not matched to a gene: 5. Germline assignment: CDR1 SGHRS and CDR2 YFSETQ. CDR3 length equals 15 residues. The DNA of the CDR3 is TGCGCCAGCAGCTCACCTAGCGGGATACAAGAGACCCAGTACTTC. The encoded protein is CASSSPSGIQETQYF.

This clonotype appeared a few times. This chain uses TRBV6-1 with TRBJ2-3; 10 nucleotides match TRBD2. Looked up from germline, CDR1 is MNHNS and CDR2 is SASEGT. The J segment lost 1 base and the V segment lost 5 bases, leaving 18 bases of the junction unmatched. There are 20 residues in the CDR3. CDR3 DNA: TGTGCCAGCAGTCCGCGGACTAGCGGCCTACCCTCGAGGGGCACAGATACGCAGTATTTT. Translation gives CASSPRTSGLPSRGTDTQYF.

The rearrangement uses TRBV25-1 and TRBJ1-5; unclear D gene. Germline V CDR1 and CDR2: MGHDK, SYGVNS. Trimming shortened V by 8 bases and J by 2 bases, and 13 bases separated the two germline ends. The CDR3 spans 14 residues. CDR3 in amino acids: CASSGGVGNQPQHF. Here the CDR3 DNA reads TGTGCCAGCTCTGGCGGGGTCGGCAATCAGCCCCAGCATTTT. Looking up the rest from reference TRBV25-1 and TRBJ1-5 gives the full variable domain: EADIYQTPRYLVIGTGKKITLECSQTMGHDKMYWYQQDPGMELHLIHYSYGVNSTEKGDLSSESTVSRIRTEHFPLTLESARPSHTSQYLCASSGGVGNQPQHFGDGTRLSIL.

The chain links TRBV7-9 to TRBJ2-7; the match to TRBD1 covers 9 bases. This CDR3 has 17 residues. After removal of 5 bases from V and 0 bases from J, the junction contained 11 bases not matched to a gene. Germline V gene lookup returns CDR1 SEHNR and CDR2 FQNEAQ (reference sequence). CDR3 region: CASSLGRGTGISYEQYF. CDR3 nucleotides: TGTGCCAGCAGCCTAGGGCGGGGGACAGGGATCTCCTACGAGCAGTACTTC.

The rearrangement uses TRBV20-1 and TRBJ2-5; D is unresolved. CDR3 size: 15 residues. Germline lookup yields CDR1 DFQATT and CDR2 SNEGSKA (reference sequence). The V end lost 5 bases, the J end lost 2 bases, and 18 bases lay between the germline ends. The CDR3 bases are TGCAGTGCTTATATCCTCGGTGGTTTACAAGAGACCCAGTACTTC. Translating gives CSAYILGGLQETQYF.

This clonotype was found a few times. CDR3 protein: CSVVYGLSGANVLTF. CDR3 nucleotide sequence: TGCAGCGTTGTGTACGGCCTCTCTGGGGCCAACGTCCTGACTTTC. The chain employs TRBV29-1 and TRBJ2-6; the D is unclear. CDR1 and CDR2 (germline): SQVTM, ANQGSEA. V was trimmed by 4 bases and J by 0 bases, leaving 10 bases between them. The CDR3 is 15 residues long.

The CDR3 is CASGAGNTEAFF. CDR3 in DNA: TGCGCCTCTGGGGCTGGGAACACTGAAGCTTTCTTT. The V and J genes are TRBV29-1 and TRBJ1-1; tentative D call: TRBD1 (5 bases). Per germline, CDR1 SQVTM and CDR2 ANQGSEA. CDR3 size: 12 residues.

This clonotype was observed a handful of times. V is TRBV20-1 and J is TRBJ2-3, with D maybe TRBD2 (6 bases). The germline V gene encodes CDR1 DFQATT and CDR2 SNEGSKA (reference sequence). This CDR3 region has 13 residues. The CDR3 DNA reads as TGCGGTGAGGGCGGGGAGCACACAGATACGCAGTATTTT. This translates into CGEGGEHTDTQYF.

This clonotype occurred a few times. The genes are TRBV15 and TRBJ2-7; D uncertain. CDR3 length: 13 residues. Trimming left V 4 bases short and J 0 bases short, with 7 bases between. Germline CDR1 LNHNV, CDR2 YYDKDF (reference sequence). CDR3 DNA sequence: TGTGCCACCAGCACTGCCTTCTCCTACGAGCAGTACTTC. This sequence encodes CATSTAFSYEQYF. Filled out from reference TRBV15 and TRBJ2-7, the complete variable domain reads DAMVIQNPRYQVTQFGKPVTLSCSQTLNHNVMYWYQQKSSQAPKLLFHYYDKDFNNEADTPDNFQSRRPNTSFCFLDIRSPGLGDTAMYLCATSTAFSYEQYFGPGTRLTVT.

The J gene is TRBJ2-4, the V gene TRBV20-1, with D possibly TRBD2 on 5 matching bases. The J call is doubtful: the DNA matches TRBJ2-7 better. The CDR3 runs to 15 residues. Germline V gives CDR1 DFQATT, CDR2 SNEGSKA (reference sequence). The CDR3 loop is CSARDTASPSREQYF. The DNA for the CDR3 is TGCAGTGCTAGGGATACGGCTAGCCCCTCTCGCGAGCAGTACTTC.

This clonotype was counted between two and nine times. The gene calls are TRBV20-1 and TRBJ2-1; the match to TRBD2 covers 8 bases. Germline assignment: CDR1 DFQATT and CDR2 SNEGSKA (reference sequence). The trim removed 7 bases at V and 8 bases at J, leaving 10 bases unmatched. This CDR3 has 13 amino acids. This CDR3 reads CSGLTGGEDEQFF. In nucleotides, the CDR3 is TGCAGTGGGCTAACGGGAGGGGAGGATGAGCAGTTCTTC.

The J gene is TRBJ2-1, the V gene TRBV5-1; either TRBD1 or TRBD2 may supply D (5 bases each). Germline CDR1 is SGHRS and CDR2 is YFSETQ. This CDR3 has 16 residues. V was shortened by 3 bases and J by 4 bases, with 17 bases between the two germline ends. This CDR3 reads CASSWGRDGIYNEQFF. CDR3 nucleotides: TGCGCCAGCAGCTGGGGTCGGGACGGGATTTACAATGAGCAGTTCTTC.

In its sample, this clonotype was seen a few times. CDR3 coding DNA: TGTGCCAGCAGCAAGGGGGTAAGGGGGCTCCGCTATGGCTACACCTTC. Translated, it gives CASSKGVRGLRYGYTF. The chain links TRBV21-1 to TRBJ1-2; the table's D call, TRBD1, was not checked against the DNA. TRBV21-1 is classified as a pseudogene. The CDR3 spans 16 residues.

In its sample, this clonotype was seen a few times. The chain joins TRBV7-2 to TRBJ2-1; D possibly corresponds to TRBD2 (6 bases). Between the trimmed V and J ends, which lost 0 bases and 10 bases, there was a span of 10 bases. Germline assignment: CDR1 SGHTA and CDR2 FQGNSA. The CDR3 runs 13 residues. The CDR3 nucleotides are TGTGCCAGCAGCTTAGCGGGGGGAGTCGAGCAGTTCTTC. Its protein product is CASSLAGGVEQFF.

This clonotype was counted a few times. The V gene is TRBV5-1, the J gene TRBJ2-4; perhaps TRBD2 as D (5 bases). TRBJ2-7 explains the end of the DNA better; the J call may be wrong. In germline, CDR1 is SGHRS, CDR2 YFSETQ. The CDR3 length is 15 residues. This CDR3 reads CASSPPGINSYEQYF. In nucleotides, the CDR3 is TGCGCCAGCAGCCCCCCCGGGATCAACTCCTACGAGCAGTACTTC.